This TCR beta chain was sequenced in a study of blood T cell repertoires in COVID-19. Study overall: Acute and convalescent COVID-19 specimens originated in the United States, Italy and Spain. In each case, the material was cDNA or gDNA derived from T cells, B-cell-depleted T cells, or PBMCs.

The method was immunoSEQ multiplex PCR; TCRdb's version includes in-frame clones alone and lacks a portion of them. The top ten hold about 10% of the sample, which has 84,000 or so clones, over 70% seen once. The receptor was isolated from a human donor in a cohort sampled during active COVID-19. The sequenced sample was peripheral blood.

The CDR3 DNA is TGTGCCAGCAGTTACTTGGGACAGGGCTACAATGAGCAGTTCTTC. Protein sequence: CASSYLGQGYNEQFF. This chain links TRBV6-2 or TRBV6-3 with TRBJ2-1; 9 bases are a match to TRBD1. The CDR3 contains 15 residues. CDR1 is MNHEY and CDR2 is SVGEGT in the germline V gene. With V trimmed by 1 base and J by 3 bases, 1 base remained unmatched.